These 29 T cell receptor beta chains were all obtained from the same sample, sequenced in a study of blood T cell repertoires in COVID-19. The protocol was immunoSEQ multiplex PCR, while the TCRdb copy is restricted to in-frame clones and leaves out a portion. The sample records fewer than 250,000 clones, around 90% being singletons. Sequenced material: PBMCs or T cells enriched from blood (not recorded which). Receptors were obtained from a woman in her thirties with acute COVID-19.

Written as DNA, the CDR3 is TGTGCCAGCAGCCACACGGACAGGGGGCGCGGGGATGAGCAGTTCTTC. It translates to CASSHTDRGRGDEQFF. This chain uses TRBV3-1 (or the pseudogene TRBV3-2) with TRBJ2-1; 11 nucleotides agree with TRBD1. The V and J ends lost 3 bases and 8 bases, in that order; junction bases with no gene match: 9. Germline lookup yields CDR1 LGHDT and CDR2 YNNKEL (reference sequence). The CDR3 extends over 16 amino acids.

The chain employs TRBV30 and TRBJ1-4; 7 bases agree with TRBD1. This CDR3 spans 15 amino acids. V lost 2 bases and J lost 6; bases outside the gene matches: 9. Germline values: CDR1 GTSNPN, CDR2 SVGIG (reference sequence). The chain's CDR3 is CAWSRGDRVDEKLFF. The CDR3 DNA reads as TGTGCCTGGAGTCGTGGAGACAGGGTTGATGAAAAACTGTTTTTT.

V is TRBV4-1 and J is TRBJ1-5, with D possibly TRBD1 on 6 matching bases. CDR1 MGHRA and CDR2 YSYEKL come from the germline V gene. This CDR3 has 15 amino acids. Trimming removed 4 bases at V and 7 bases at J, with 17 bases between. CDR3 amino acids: CASSRLTGRLQPQHF. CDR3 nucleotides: TGCGCCAGCAGCCGGCTGACAGGTCGTTTACAGCCCCAGCATTTT.

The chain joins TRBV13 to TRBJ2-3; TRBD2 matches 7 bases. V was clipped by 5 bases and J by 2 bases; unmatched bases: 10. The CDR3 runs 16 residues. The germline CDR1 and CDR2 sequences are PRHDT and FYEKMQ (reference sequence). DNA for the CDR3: TGTGCCAGCAGCCAGAGACTAGCCTTTAACACAGATACGCAGTATTTT. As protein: CASSQRLAFNTDTQYF.

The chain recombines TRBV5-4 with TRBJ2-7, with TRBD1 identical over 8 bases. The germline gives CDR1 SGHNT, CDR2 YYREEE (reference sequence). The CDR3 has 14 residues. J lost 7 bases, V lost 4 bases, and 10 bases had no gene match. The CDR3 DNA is TGTGCCAGCAGCAGGCAGGGGGCGTTAGGGGAGCAGTACTTC. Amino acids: CASSRQGALGEQYF.

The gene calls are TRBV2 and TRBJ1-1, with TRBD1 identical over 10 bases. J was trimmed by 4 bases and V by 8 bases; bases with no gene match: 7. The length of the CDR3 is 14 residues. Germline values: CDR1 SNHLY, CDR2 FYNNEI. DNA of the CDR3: TGTGCCAGCGGCCGGGACAGGGGTGTCACTGAAGCTTTCTTT. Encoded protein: CASGRDRGVTEAFF. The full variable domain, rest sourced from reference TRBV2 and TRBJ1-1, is EPEVTQTPSHQVTQMGQEVILRCVPISNHLYFYWYRQILGQKVEFLVSFYNNEISEKSEIFDDQFSVERPDGSNFTLKIRSTKLEDSAMYFCASGRDRGVTEAFFGQGTRLTVV.

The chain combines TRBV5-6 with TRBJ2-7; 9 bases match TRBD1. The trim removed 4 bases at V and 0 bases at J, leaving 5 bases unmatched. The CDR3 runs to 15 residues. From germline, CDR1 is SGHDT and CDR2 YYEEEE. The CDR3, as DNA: TGTGCCAGCAGCCCGGGACAGGGAGGCTCCTACGAGCAGTACTTC. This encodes CASSPGQGGSYEQYF.

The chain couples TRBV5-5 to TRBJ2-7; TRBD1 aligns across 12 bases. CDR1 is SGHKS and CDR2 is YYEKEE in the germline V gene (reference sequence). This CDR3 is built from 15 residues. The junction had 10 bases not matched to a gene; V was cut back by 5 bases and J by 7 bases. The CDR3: CASRQPGQGAKEQYF. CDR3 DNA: TGTGCCAGCAGGCAACCGGGACAGGGGGCGAAAGAGCAGTACTTC.

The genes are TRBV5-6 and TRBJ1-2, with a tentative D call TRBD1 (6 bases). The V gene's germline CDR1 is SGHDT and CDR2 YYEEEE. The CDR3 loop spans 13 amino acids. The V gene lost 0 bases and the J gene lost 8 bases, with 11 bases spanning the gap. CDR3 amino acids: CASSLDRDGGYTF. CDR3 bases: TGTGCCAGCAGCTTGGACAGGGATGGCGGCTACACCTTC. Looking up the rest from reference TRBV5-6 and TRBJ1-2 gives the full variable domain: DAGVTQSPTHLIKTRGQQVTLRCSPKSGHDTVSWYQQALGQGPQFIFQYYEEEERQRGNFPDRFSGHQFPNYSSELNVNALLLGDSALYLCASSLDRDGGYTFGSGTRLTVV.

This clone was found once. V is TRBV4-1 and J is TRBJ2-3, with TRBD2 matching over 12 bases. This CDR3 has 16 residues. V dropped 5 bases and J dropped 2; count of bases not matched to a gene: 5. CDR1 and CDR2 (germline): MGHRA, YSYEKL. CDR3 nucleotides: TGCGCCAGCAGCGCCAGACTAGCGGGGGACACAGATACGCAGTATTTT. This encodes CASSARLAGDTDTQYF.

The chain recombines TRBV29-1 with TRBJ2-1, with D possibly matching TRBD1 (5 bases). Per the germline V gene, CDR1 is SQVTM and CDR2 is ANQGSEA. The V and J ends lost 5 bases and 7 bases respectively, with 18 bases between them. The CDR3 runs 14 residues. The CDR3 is CSVRIRQFMNEQFF. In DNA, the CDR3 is TGCAGCGTTCGGATAAGACAGTTTATGAATGAGCAGTTCTTC.

The CDR3 nucleotides are TGTGCCAGCAGCTTTGCCCCCACAGGGTTCTATGGCTACACCTTC. Residues: CASSFAPTGFYGYTF. The V and J genes are TRBV27 and TRBJ1-2, with a weak D call TRBD1 (6 bases). Trimming shortened V by 6 bases and J by 4 bases, and 18 bases separated the two germline ends. The length of the CDR3 is 15 residues. CDR1 is MNHEY, CDR2 SMNVEV, per germline (reference sequence).

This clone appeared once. CDR3 amino acids: CASSPGTAAYEQYF. In DNA form, the CDR3 reads TGTGCCAGCTCACCAGGAACAGCAGCTTACGAGCAGTACTTC. This rearrangement joins TRBV18 to TRBJ2-7; D unresolved. Germline CDR1 KGHSH, CDR2 LQKENI. V was pared by 2 bases and J by 4 bases, with 12 bases between. This CDR3 comprises 14 residues.

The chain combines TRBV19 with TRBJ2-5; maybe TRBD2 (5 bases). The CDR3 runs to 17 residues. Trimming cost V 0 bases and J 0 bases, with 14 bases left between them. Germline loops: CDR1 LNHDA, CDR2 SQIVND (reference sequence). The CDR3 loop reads CASSIDLGSAYQETQYF. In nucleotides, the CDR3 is TGTGCCAGTAGTATAGATCTTGGTAGCGCATACCAAGAGACCCAGTACTTC.

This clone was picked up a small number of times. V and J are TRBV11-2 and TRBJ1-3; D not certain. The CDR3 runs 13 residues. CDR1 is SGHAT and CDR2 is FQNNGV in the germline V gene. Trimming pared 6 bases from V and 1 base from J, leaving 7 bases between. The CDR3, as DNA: TGTGCCAGCAGGCAGTTGTCTGGAAACACCATATATTTT. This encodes CASRQLSGNTIYF.

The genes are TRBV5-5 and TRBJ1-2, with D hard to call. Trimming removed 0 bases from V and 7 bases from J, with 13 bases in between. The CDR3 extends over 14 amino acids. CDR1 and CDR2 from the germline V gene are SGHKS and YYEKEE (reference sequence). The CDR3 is CASSLERVGGGYTF. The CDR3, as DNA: TGTGCCAGCAGCTTGGAGCGGGTTGGTGGTGGCTACACCTTC.

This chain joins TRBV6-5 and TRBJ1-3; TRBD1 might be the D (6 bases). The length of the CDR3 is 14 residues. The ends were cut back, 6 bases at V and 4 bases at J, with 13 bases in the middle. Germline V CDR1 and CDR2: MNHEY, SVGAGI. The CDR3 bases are TGTGCCAGCAGCTCGACAGGAGGAGGAAACACCATATATTTT. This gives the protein CASSSTGGGNTIYF.

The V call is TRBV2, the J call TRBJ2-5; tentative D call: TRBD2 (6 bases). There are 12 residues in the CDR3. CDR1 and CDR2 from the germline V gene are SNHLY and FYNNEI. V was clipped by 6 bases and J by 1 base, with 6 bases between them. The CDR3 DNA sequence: TGTGCCAGCAGGGGAGGCCAAGAGACCCAGTACTTC. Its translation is CASRGGQETQYF. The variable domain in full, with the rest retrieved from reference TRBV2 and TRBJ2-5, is EPEVTQTPSHQVTQMGQEVILRCVPISNHLYFYWYRQILGQKVEFLVSFYNNEISEKSEIFDDQFSVERPDGSNFTLKIRSTKLEDSAMYFCASRGGQETQYFGPGTRLLVL.

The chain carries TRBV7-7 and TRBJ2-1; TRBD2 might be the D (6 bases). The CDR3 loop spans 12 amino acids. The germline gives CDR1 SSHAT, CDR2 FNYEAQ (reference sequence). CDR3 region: CASGGTSGEQFF. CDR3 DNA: TGTGCTAGCGGAGGGACCTCGGGTGAGCAGTTCTTC.

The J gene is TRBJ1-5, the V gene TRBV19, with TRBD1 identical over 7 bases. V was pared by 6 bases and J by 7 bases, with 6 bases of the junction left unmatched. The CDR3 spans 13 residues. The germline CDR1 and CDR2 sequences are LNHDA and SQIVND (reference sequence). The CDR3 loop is CASSLPGGQPQHF. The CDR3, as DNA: TGTGCCAGTAGCTTACCAGGGGGACAGCCCCAGCATTTT.

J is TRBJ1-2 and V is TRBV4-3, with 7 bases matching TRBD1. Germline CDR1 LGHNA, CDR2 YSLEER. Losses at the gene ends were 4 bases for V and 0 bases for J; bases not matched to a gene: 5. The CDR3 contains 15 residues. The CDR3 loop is CASSPLGQANYGYTF. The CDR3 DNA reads TGCGCCAGCAGCCCCTTAGGACAGGCTAACTATGGCTACACCTTC.

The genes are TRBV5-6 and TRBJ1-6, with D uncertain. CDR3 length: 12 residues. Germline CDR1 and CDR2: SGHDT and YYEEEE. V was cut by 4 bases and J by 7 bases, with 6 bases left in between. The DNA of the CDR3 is TGTGCCAGCAGCCTTAGCAATTCACCCCTCCACTTT. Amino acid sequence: CASSLSNSPLHF.

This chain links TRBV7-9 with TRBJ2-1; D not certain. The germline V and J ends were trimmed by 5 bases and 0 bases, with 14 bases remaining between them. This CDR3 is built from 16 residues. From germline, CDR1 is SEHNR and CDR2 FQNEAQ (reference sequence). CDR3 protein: CASSPPRVSSYNEQFF. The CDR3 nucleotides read TGTGCCAGCAGCCCGCCTAGAGTTAGCTCCTACAATGAGCAGTTCTTC.

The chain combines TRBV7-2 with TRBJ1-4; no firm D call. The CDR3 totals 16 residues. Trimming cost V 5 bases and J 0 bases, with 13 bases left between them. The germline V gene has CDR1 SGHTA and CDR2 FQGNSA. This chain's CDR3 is CASSPSIYATNEKLFF. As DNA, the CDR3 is TGTGCCAGCAGCCCCTCTATCTATGCAACTAATGAAAAACTGTTTTTT.

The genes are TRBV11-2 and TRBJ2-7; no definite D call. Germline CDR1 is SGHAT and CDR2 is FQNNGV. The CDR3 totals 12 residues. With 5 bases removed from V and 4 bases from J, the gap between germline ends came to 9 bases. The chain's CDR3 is CASSPSRYEQYF. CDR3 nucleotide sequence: TGTGCCAGCAGCCCCTCGAGATACGAGCAGTACTTC.

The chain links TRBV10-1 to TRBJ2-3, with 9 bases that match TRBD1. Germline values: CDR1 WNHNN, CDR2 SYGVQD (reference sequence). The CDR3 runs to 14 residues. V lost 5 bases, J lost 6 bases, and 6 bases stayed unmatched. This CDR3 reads CASSFDRGSDTQYF. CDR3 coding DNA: TGCGCCAGCAGTTTTGACAGGGGGTCGGATACGCAGTATTTT.

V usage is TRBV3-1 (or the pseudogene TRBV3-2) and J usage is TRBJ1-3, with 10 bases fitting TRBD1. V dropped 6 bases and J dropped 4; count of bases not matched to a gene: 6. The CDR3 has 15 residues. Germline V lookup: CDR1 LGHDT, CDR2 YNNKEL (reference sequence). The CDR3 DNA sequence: TGTGCCAGCAGTCGACAGGGGGCGAAAGGAAACACCATATATTTT. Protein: CASSRQGAKGNTIYF.

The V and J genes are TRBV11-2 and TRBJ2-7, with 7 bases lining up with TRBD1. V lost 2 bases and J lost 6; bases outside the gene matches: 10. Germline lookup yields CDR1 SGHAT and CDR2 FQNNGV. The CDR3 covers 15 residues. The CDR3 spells CASSLFPGQSGEQYF. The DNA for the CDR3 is TGTGCCAGCAGCTTATTTCCGGGACAGAGCGGCGAGCAGTACTTC.

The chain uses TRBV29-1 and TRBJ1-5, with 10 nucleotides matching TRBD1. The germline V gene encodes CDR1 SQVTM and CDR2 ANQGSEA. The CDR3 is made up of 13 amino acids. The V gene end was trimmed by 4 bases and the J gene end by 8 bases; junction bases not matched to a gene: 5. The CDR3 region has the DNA TGCAGCGTTGTATTGACAGGGGGCGAGCCCCAGCATTTT. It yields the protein CSVVLTGGEPQHF. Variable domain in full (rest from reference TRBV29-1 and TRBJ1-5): SAVISQKPSRDICQRGTSLTIQCQVDSQVTMMFWYRQQPGQSLTLIATANQGSEATYESGFVIDKFPISRPNLTFSTLTVSNMSPEDSSIYLCSVVLTGGEPQHFGDGTRLSIL.